The entry below gives a single T cell receptor (beta chain) sequence along with its context. Only in-frame clones appear in the TCRdb table, and some are missing; sequencing was by immunoSEQ multiplex PCR. The table has approximately 79,000 clones, approximately 86% seen once. These data originate in a study of T cell responses to AZD1222 COVID-19 vaccine. About the research overall: Second-dose intervals near 4 or 12 weeks were combined.

Per the germline V gene, CDR1 is SGHNT and CDR2 is YENEEA. Trimming took off 6 bases at V and 8 bases at J, with 7 bases between the two ends. The CDR3 consists of 11 residues. This clonotype was obtained from an adult in good health. The chain links TRBV11-3 to TRBJ1-4; tentatively, D is TRBD1 (6 bases). The sample in question was peripheral blood, obtained on day 0 of AZD1222 vaccination. The CDR3 nucleotides read TGTGCCAGCAGTGGGGGCGAAAAACTGTTTTTT. It translates to CASSGGEKLFF.